The source of this TCR beta chain is a study of blood T cell repertoires in COVID-19. In the study overall: The study drew acute and convalescent COVID-19 samples from the United States, Italy and Spain.

As originally analysed: It was from reference gene primer amplification that nucleated cell counts were estimated. Sequencing used immunoSEQ multiplex PCR; TCRdb keeps in-frame clones, though not all of them. That table gives V, J and clone size, and the DNA gave D and trimming. The data contain about 86,000 clones, roughly 90% of them singletons. The germline V gene encodes CDR1 SGHRS and CDR2 YFSETQ. Trimming took 4 bases from V and 1 from J, leaving 14 bases between them. This CDR3 comprises 15 residues. Residents of around 24 US areas, aged roughly 18 to 89 years, made up the participants. This TCR was recovered from a woman aged 45-59 years with acute COVID-19. Sequenced material: PBMCs or T cells enriched from blood (not recorded which). This sequence joins TRBV5-1 and TRBJ2-5; possibly TRBD1 for D (7 bases). CDR3 region: CASSPQGRIQETQYF. CDR3 sequence (DNA): TGCGCCAGCAGCCCACAGGGGAGGATCCAAGAGACCCAGTACTTC.